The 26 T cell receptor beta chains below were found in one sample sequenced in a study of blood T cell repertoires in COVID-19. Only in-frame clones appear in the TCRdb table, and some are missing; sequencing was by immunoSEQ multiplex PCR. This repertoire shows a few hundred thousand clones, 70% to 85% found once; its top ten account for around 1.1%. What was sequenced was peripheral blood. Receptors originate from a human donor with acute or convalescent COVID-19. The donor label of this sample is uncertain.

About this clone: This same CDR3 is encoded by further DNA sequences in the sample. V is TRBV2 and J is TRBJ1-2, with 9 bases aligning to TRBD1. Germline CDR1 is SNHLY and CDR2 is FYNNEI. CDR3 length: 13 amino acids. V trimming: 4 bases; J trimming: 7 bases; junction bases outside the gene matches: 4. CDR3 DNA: TGTGCCAGCAGTGCACAGGGGGCAGGTGGCTACACCTTC. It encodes CASSAQGAGGYTF. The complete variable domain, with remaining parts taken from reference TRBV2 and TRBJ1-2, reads EPEVTQTPSHQVTQMGQEVILRCVPISNHLYFYWYRQILGQKVEFLVSFYNNEISEKSEIFDDQFSVERPDGSNFTLKIRSTKLEDSAMYFCASSAQGAGGYTFGSGTRLTVV.

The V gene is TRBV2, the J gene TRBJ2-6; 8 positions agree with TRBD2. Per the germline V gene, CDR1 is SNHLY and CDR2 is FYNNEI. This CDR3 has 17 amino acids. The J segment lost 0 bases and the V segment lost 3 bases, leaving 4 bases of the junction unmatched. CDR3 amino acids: CASSERGTSSGANVLTF. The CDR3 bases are TGTGCCAGCAGTGAGAGGGGGACTAGCTCTGGGGCCAACGTCCTGACTTTC.

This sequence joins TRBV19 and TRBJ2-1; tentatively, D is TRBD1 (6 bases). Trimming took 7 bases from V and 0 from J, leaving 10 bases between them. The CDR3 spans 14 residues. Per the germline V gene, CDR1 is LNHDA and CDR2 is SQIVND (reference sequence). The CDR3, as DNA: TGTGCCAGTAAAAGGGGGAGCTCCTACAATGAGCAGTTCTTC. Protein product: CASKRGSSYNEQFF.

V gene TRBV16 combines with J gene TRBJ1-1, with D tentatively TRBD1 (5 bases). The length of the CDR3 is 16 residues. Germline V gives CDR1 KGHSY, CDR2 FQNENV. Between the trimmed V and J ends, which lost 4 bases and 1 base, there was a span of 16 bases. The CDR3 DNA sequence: TGTGCCAGCAGCCCCCCCGGGGGAGTGAAGAACACTGAAGCTTTCTTT. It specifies CASSPPGGVKNTEAFF.

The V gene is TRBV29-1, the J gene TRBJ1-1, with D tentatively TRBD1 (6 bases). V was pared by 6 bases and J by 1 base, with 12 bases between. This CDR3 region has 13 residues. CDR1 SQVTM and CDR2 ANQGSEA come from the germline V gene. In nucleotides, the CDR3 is TGCAGCGTCGCGGACAGCCGGAACACTGAAGCTTTCTTT. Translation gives CSVADSRNTEAFF.

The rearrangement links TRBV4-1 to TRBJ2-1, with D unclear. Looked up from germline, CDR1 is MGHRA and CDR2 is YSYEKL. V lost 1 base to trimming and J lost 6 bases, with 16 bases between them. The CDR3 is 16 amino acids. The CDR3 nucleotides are TGCGCCAGCAGCCAAGGCCCCCTCGCGGTAGCCAATGAGCAGTTCTTC. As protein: CASSQGPLAVANEQFF.

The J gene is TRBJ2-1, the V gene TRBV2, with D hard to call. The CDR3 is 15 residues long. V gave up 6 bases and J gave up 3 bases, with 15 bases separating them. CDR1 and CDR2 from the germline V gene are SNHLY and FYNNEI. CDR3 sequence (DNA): TGTGCCAGCAGCCCTCAACAGACCTACTACAATGAGCAGTTCTTC. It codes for CASSPQQTYYNEQFF.

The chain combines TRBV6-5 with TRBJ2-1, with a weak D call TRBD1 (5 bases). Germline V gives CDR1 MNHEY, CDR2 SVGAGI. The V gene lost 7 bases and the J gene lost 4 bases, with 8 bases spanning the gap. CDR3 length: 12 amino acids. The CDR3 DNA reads TGTGCCAGCACAAACAGGTACAATGAGCAGTTCTTC. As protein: CASTNRYNEQFF.

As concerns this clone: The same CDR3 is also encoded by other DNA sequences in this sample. The CDR3 here is CASSQGQGASGYTF. The CDR3 DNA reads TGTGCCAGCAGCCAGGGACAGGGGGCGTCTGGCTACACCTTC. This chain links TRBV3-1 (or the pseudogene TRBV3-2) with TRBJ1-2; the match to TRBD1 covers 12 bases. This CDR3 has 14 residues. V was pared by 3 bases and J by 7 bases, with 3 bases of the junction left unmatched. Germline-derived CDR1 and CDR2 are LGHDT and YNNKEL (reference sequence).

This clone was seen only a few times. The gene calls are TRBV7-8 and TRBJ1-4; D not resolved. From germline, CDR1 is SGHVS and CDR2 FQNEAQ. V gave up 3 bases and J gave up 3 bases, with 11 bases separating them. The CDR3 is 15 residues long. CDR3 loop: CASSFDTPPNEKLFF. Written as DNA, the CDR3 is TGTGCCAGCAGCTTCGACACTCCACCTAATGAAAAACTGTTTTTT.

The CDR3 region has the DNA TGTGCCAGTAGTATGACTAGCGGGGGCTCAGATACGCAGTATTTT. As protein: CASSMTSGGSDTQYF. This sequence joins TRBV19 and TRBJ2-3; 12 nucleotides line up with TRBD2. Trimming took 3 bases from V and 4 from J; bases not matched to a gene: 2. The CDR3 runs to 15 residues. CDR1 and CDR2 from the germline V gene are LNHDA and SQIVND (reference sequence).

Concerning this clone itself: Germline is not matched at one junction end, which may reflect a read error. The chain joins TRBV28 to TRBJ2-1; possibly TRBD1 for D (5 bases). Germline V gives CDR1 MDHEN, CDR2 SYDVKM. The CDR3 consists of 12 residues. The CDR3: CASSDPLGVGIF. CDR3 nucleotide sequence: TGTGCCAGCAGTGACCCATTAGGGGTGGGGATCTTC.

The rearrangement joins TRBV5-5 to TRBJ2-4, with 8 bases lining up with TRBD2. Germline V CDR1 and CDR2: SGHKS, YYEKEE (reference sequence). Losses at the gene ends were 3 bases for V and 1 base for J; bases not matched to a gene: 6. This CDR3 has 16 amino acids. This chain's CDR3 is CASSYLAGGAKNIQYF. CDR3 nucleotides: TGTGCCAGCAGCTACCTAGCGGGTGGGGCCAAAAACATTCAGTACTTC.

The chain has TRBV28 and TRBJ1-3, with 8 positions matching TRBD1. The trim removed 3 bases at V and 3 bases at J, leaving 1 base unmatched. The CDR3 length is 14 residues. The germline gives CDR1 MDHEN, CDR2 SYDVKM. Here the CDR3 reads CASSLDRVGNTIYF. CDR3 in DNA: TGTGCCAGCAGTTTGGACAGGGTTGGAAACACCATATATTTT.

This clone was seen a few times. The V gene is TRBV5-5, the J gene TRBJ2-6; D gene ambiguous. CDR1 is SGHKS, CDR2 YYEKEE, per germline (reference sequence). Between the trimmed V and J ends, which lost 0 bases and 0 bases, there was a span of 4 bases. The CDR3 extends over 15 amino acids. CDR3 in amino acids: CASSLGLSGANVLTF. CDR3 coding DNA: TGTGCCAGCAGCTTGGGACTCTCTGGGGCCAACGTCCTGACTTTC.

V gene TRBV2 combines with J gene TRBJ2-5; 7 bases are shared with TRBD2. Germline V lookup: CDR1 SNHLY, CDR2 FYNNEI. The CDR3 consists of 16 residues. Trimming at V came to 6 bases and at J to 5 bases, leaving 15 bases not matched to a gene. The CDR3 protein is CASRVIGTTSAETQYF. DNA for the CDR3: TGTGCCAGCAGGGTGATCGGGACTACCTCCGCGGAGACCCAGTACTTC.

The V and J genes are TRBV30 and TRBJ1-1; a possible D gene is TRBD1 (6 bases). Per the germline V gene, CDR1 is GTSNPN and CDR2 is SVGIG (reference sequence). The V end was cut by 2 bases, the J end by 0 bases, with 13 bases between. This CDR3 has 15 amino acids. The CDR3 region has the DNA TGTGCCTGGAGTCCCGCCGGGACAATGAACACTGAAGCTTTCTTT. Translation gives CAWSPAGTMNTEAFF.

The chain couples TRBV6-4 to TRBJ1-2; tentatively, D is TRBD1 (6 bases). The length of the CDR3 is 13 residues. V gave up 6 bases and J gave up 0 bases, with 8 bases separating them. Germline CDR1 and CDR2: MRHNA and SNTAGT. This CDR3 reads CASRRTANYGYTF. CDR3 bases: TGTGCCAGCAGGAGGACAGCTAACTATGGCTACACCTTC.

The CDR3 DNA reads TGTGCCAGCAGCCTAGGGGCCCCGGGCCAGAACACTGAAGCTTTCTTT. It encodes CASSLGAPGQNTEAFF. The chain recombines TRBV3-1 (or the pseudogene TRBV3-2) with TRBJ1-1; tentatively, D is TRBD1 (5 bases). V lost 4 bases and J 1 base, leaving 16 bases between the germline ends. The germline gives CDR1 LGHDT, CDR2 YNNKEL (reference sequence). The CDR3 sequence is 16 residues long.

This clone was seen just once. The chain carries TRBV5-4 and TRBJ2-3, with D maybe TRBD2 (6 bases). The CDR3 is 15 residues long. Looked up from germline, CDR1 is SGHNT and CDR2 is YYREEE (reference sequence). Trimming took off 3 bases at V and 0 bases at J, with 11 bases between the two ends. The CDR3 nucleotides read TGTGCCAGCAGCTCTCTAGCGATTAGCACAGATACGCAGTATTTT. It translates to CASSSLAISTDTQYF.

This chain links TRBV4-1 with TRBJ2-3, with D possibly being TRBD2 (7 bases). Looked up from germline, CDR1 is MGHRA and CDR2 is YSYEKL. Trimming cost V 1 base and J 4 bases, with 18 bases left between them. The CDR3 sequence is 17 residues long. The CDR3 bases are TGCGCCAGCAGCCAAGTGGAGGCGGGGGCGGGGGCAGATACGCAGTATTTT. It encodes CASSQVEAGAGADTQYF.

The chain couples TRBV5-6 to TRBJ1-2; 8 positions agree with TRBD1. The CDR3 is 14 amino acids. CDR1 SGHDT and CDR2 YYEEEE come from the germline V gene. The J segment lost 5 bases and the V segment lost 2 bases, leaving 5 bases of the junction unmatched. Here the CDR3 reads CASSFSQGVYGYTF. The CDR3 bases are TGTGCCAGCAGCTTCTCACAGGGGGTATATGGCTACACCTTC.

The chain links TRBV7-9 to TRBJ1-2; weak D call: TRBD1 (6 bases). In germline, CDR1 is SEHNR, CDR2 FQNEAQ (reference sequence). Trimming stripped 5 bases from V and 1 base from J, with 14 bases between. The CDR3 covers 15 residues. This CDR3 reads CASSPPGQHNYGYTF. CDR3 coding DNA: TGTGCCAGCAGCCCGCCCGGACAGCATAACTATGGCTACACCTTC. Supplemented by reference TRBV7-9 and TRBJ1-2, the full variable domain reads DTGVSQNPRHKITKRGQNVTFRCDPISEHNRLYWYRQTLGQGPEFLTYFQNEAQLEKSRLLSDRFSAERPKGSFSTLEIQRTEQGDSAMYLCASSPPGQHNYGYTFGSGTRLTVV.

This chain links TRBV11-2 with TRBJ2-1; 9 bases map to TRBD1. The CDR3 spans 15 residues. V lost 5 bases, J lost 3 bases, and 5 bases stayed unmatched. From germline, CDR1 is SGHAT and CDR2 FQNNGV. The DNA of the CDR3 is TGTGCCAGCAGCCTCGGGACAGGGAGCTACAATGAGCAGTTCTTC. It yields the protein CASSLGTGSYNEQFF.

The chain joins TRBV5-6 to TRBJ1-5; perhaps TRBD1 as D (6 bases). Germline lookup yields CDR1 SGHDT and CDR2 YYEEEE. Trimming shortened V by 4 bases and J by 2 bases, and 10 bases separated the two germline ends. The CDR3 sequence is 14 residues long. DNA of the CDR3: TGTGCCAGCAGCCGACGGACAGGCAATCAGCCCCAGCATTTT. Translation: CASSRRTGNQPQHF. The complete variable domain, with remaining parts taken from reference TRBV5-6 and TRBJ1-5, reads DAGVTQSPTHLIKTRGQQVTLRCSPKSGHDTVSWYQQALGQGPQFIFQYYEEEERQRGNFPDRFSGHQFPNYSSELNVNALLLGDSALYLCASSRRTGNQPQHFGDGTRLSIL.

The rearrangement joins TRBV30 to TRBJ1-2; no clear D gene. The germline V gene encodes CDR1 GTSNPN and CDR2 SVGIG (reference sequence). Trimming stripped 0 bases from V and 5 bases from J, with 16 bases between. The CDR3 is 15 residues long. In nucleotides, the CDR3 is TGTGCCTGGAGTGTAGGCCAGCTTAGCGTTTATGGCTACACCTTC. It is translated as CAWSVGQLSVYGYTF.